The sequence of this T cell receptor beta chain was determined in a study of cytomegalovirus exposure and HLA in healthy donors. Study-wide results and caveats: An analysis that came later showed most CMV-associated TCR beta chains appearing HLA-restricted. Presence/absence analyses took donor sequencing depth as roughly uniform.

The PCR contained 60 Vbeta and 13 Jbeta primers. The protocol was immunoSEQ multiplex PCR, while the TCRdb copy is restricted to in-frame clones and leaves out a portion. The sample records a few hundred thousand clones, about 78% being singletons. The CDR3 sequence is 15 residues long. V lost 0 bases to trimming and J lost 1 base, with 9 bases between them. Per germline, CDR1 LNHNV and CDR2 YYDKDF (reference sequence). This clone turned up a few times. Its antigen remains unknown. The material sequenced was PBMCs. The sequence was collected from a woman younger than 45 in good health and CMV-seronegative. The chain combines TRBV15 with TRBJ1-1; D gene ambiguous. CDR3: CATSRDRAGNTEAFF. The CDR3 nucleotides are TGTGCCACCAGCAGAGATAGGGCGGGGAACACTGAAGCTTTCTTT. The variable domain in full, with the rest retrieved from reference TRBV15 and TRBJ1-1, is DAMVIQNPRYQVTQFGKPVTLSCSQTLNHNVMYWYQQKSSQAPKLLFHYYDKDFNNEADTPDNFQSRRPNTSFCFLDIRSPGLGDTAMYLCATSRDRAGNTEAFFGQGTRLTVV.